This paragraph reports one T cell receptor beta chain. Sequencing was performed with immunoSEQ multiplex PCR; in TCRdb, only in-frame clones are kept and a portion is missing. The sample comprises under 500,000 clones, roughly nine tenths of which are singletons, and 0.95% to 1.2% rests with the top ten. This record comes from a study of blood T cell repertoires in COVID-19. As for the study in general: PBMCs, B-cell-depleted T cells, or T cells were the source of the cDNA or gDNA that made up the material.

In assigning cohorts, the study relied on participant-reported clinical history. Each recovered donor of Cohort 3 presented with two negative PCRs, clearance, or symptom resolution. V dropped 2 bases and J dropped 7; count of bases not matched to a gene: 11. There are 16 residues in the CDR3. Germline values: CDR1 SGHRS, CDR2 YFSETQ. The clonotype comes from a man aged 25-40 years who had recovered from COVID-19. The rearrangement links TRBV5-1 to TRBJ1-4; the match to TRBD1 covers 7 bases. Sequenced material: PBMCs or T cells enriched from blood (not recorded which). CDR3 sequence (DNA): TGCGCCAGCAGCTTCGAACCTGGACAGGCGGGTGAAAAACTGTTTTTT. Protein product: CASSFEPGQAGEKLFF. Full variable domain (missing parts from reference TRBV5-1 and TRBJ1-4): KAGVTQTPRYLIKTRGQQVTLSCSPISGHRSVSWYQQTPGQGLQFLFEYFSETQRNKGNFPGRFSGRQFSNSRSEMNVSTLELGDSALYLCASSFEPGQAGEKLFFGSGTQLSVL.